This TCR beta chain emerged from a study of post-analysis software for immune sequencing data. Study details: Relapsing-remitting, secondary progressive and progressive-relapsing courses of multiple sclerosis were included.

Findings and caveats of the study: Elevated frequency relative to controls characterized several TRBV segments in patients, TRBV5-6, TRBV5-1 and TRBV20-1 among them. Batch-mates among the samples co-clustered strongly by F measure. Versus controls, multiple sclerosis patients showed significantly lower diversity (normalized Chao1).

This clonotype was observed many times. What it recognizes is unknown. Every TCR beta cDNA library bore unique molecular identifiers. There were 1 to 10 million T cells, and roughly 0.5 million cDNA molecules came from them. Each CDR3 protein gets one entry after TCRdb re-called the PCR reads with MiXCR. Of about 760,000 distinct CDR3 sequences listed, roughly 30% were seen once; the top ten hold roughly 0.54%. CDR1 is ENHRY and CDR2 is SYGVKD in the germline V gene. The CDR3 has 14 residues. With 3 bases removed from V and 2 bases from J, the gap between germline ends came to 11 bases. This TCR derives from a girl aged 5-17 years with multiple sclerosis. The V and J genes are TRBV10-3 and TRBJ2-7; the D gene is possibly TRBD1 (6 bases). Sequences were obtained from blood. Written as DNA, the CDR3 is TGTGCCATCAGTGATCTGACAGGCACCTACGAGCAGTACTTC. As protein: CAISDLTGTYEQYF.